What follows are 24 T cell receptor beta chains derived from one specimen sequenced in a study of cytomegalovirus exposure and HLA in healthy donors. PCR amplification relied on 60 Vbeta primers (plus 13 Jbeta primers). Profiling relied on immunoSEQ multiplex PCR, and the TCRdb table lists in-frame clones only, not all of them. The table records roughly 240,000 clones, 70% to 90% of them present only once. The sequencing input was PBMCs. The receptor set was obtained from a girl aged 2 to 10 in good health and CMV-seronegative.

The chain employs TRBV7-9 and TRBJ1-1, with 7 bases matching TRBD1. CDR1 and CDR2 from the germline V gene are SEHNR and FQNEAQ (reference sequence). V dropped 6 bases and J dropped 6; count of bases not matched to a gene: 10. CDR3 length: 14 amino acids. This CDR3 reads CASSQQGRYPEAFF. CDR3 nucleotide sequence: TGTGCCAGCAGTCAACAGGGGCGGTACCCTGAAGCTTTCTTT.

On this clone: The sample holds other DNA sequences that translate to the same CDR3. The J gene is TRBJ2-1, the V gene TRBV6-1; D perhaps matches TRBD1 (6 bases). CDR3 length: 15 amino acids. Germline assignment: CDR1 MNHNS and CDR2 SASEGT. V lost 2 bases, J lost 0 bases, and 8 bases lay in between. The CDR3 loop reads CASSERGSSYNEQFF. The CDR3, as DNA: TGTGCCAGCAGTGAAAGGGGGAGCTCCTACAATGAGCAGTTCTTC.

The CDR3 reads CASSTIGTAYSNQPQHF. Written as DNA, the CDR3 is TGTGCCAGTAGTACTATCGGGACAGCTTATAGCAATCAGCCCCAGCATTTT. V and J are TRBV19 and TRBJ1-5, with TRBD1 matching over 7 bases. Germline-derived CDR1 and CDR2 are LNHDA and SQIVND (reference sequence). V gave up 4 bases and J gave up 0 bases; unmatched junction bases: 9. The CDR3 has 17 amino acids.

The sample holds a few counts of this clone. The same CDR3 arises from other DNA sequences in this sample as well. The chain has TRBV6-5 and TRBJ1-2, with no clear D. Germline CDR1 MNHEY, CDR2 SVGAGI. CDR3 length: 13 amino acids. V was shortened by 0 bases and J by 8 bases, with 10 bases between the two germline ends. CDR3 region: CASSYSGSRGYTF. CDR3 nucleotides: TGTGCCAGCAGTTACTCGGGTTCCAGGGGCTACACCTTC.

V usage is TRBV30 and J usage is TRBJ1-4, with 7 nucleotides matching TRBD1. The CDR3 contains 13 residues. Trimming took 4 bases from V and 4 from J; bases not matched to a gene: 3. In germline, CDR1 is GTSNPN, CDR2 SVGIG (reference sequence). As DNA, the CDR3 is TGTGCCTGGATGGACAGGATTAATGAAAAACTGTTTTTT. It codes for CAWMDRINEKLFF.

This clone showed up just once. This chain links TRBV2 with TRBJ2-5, with 11 bases fitting TRBD2. Judging by the DNA end, TRBJ2-7 fits better; the J call may be wrong. This CDR3 contains 17 residues. Germline V gene lookup returns CDR1 SNHLY and CDR2 FYNNEI. The CDR3 sequence: CASSDPTLAGGPHEQYF. As DNA, the CDR3 is TGTGCCAGCAGTGACCCTACTCTAGCGGGGGGCCCTCACGAGCAGTACTTC.

The chain is built from TRBV5-6 and TRBJ2-3, with D tentatively TRBD1 (6 bases). Germline CDR1 SGHDT, CDR2 YYEEEE. V dropped 1 base and J dropped 8 bases, with 20 bases sitting between them. CDR3 size: 16 residues. The CDR3 spells CASSLMGAGVRATQYF. The CDR3 nucleotides read TGTGCCAGCAGCTTGATGGGGGCAGGTGTGCGGGCTACGCAGTATTTT.

This clone was observed a single time. V is TRBV6-4 and J is TRBJ2-2, with D possibly TRBD1 on 6 matching bases. CDR3 length: 14 amino acids. Between the trimmed V and J ends, which lost 7 bases and 1 base, there was a span of 10 bases. Per germline, CDR1 MRHNA and CDR2 SNTAGT. This CDR3 reads CASKAGENTGELFF. Here the CDR3 DNA reads TGTGCCAGCAAGGCAGGGGAGAACACCGGGGAGCTGTTTTTT.

The chain carries TRBV9 and TRBJ2-7; D uncertain. From germline, CDR1 is SGDLS and CDR2 YYNGEE. The V end lost 0 bases, the J end lost 0 bases, and 4 bases lay between the germline ends. The CDR3 contains 13 residues. The CDR3, as DNA: TGTGCCAGCAGCGTAGAGAGCTCCTACGAGCAGTACTTC. Amino acid sequence: CASSVESSYEQYF. The complete variable domain, with remaining parts taken from reference TRBV9 and TRBJ2-7, reads DSGVTQTPKHLITATGQRVTLRCSPRSGDLSVYWYQQSLDQGLQFLIQYYNGEERAKGNILERFSAQQFPDLHSELNLSSLELGDSALYFCASSVESSYEQYFGPGTRLTVT.

This clone was observed once. The chain couples TRBV2 to TRBJ1-1; D is possibly TRBD1 (6 bases). In germline, CDR1 is SNHLY, CDR2 FYNNEI. V gave up 0 bases and J gave up 1 base, with 12 bases separating them. This CDR3 comprises 16 residues. This chain's CDR3 is CASSEALQGRNTEAFF. CDR3 nucleotide sequence: TGTGCCAGCAGTGAAGCGCTCCAGGGGCGGAACACTGAAGCTTTCTTT. Full variable domain (rest looked up from reference TRBV2 and TRBJ1-1): EPEVTQTPSHQVTQMGQEVILRCVPISNHLYFYWYRQILGQKVEFLVSFYNNEISEKSEIFDDQFSVERPDGSNFTLKIRSTKLEDSAMYFCASSEALQGRNTEAFFGQGTRLTVV.

The chain uses TRBV5-8 and TRBJ1-5; D call uncertain. Germline V gene lookup returns CDR1 SGHTS and CDR2 YDEGEE. The length of the CDR3 is 15 residues. V was cut by 1 base and J by 7 bases, with 15 bases left in between. CDR3 protein: CASSLRLKLGQPQHF. Written as DNA, the CDR3 is TGTGCCAGCAGCTTGAGATTAAAACTAGGACAGCCCCAGCATTTT. Combining the CDR3 with reference TRBV5-8 and TRBJ1-5 gives the whole variable domain EAGVTQSPTHLIKTRGQQATLRCSPISGHTSVYWYQQALGLGLQFLLWYDEGEERNRGNFPPRFSGRQFPNYSSELNVNALELEDSALYLCASSLRLKLGQPQHFGDGTRLSIL.

The DNA for the CDR3 is TGTGCCAGCAGTTACTGGGGTACACCAGGGACTGAAGCTTTCTTT. Translation: CASSYWGTPGTEAFF. The gene calls are TRBV6-5 and TRBJ1-1; TRBD1 is a possible D gene (5 bases). Germline values: CDR1 MNHEY, CDR2 SVGAGI. The CDR3 has 15 residues. V was clipped by 1 base and J by 5 bases, with 14 bases between them.

The V and J genes are TRBV7-9 and TRBJ1-1, with unresolved D. Trimming left V 3 bases short and J 0 bases short, with 8 bases between. The germline V gene encodes CDR1 SEHNR and CDR2 FQNEAQ (reference sequence). CDR3 length: 14 residues. CDR3 bases: TGTGCCAGCAGCTTGAACAGAGTGAACACTGAAGCTTTCTTT. Its translation is CASSLNRVNTEAFF.

The rearrangement uses TRBV7-3 and TRBJ2-3; TRBD2 matches at 9 bases. This CDR3 contains 17 residues. From germline, CDR1 is SGHTA and CDR2 FQGTGA. Germline trimming cut 1 base from V and 3 bases from J; bases unmatched to any gene: 8. CDR3 loop: CASSLRGRGGVTDTQYF. The DNA for the CDR3 is TGTGCCAGCAGCTTAAGAGGGCGGGGGGGTGTAACAGATACGCAGTATTTT.

The CDR3 protein is CASSQGELYNSPLHF. The CDR3, as DNA: TGCGCCAGCAGCCAAGGGGAGCTTTATAATTCACCCCTCCACTTT. The rearrangement uses TRBV4-1 and TRBJ1-6; D uncertain. CDR3 length: 15 amino acids. The V end lost 1 base, the J end lost 4 bases, and 8 bases lay between the germline ends. Germline CDR1 and CDR2: MGHRA and YSYEKL.

This chain uses TRBV6-5 with TRBJ1-2, with TRBD1 as a possible D gene (6 bases). CDR3 length: 14 amino acids. CDR1 and CDR2 from the germline V gene are MNHEY and SVGAGI. V shed 7 bases and J shed 5 bases, with 17 bases lying between them. In DNA form, the CDR3 reads TGTGCCAGCAAAGGAACAGGGCAAAGTTATGGCTACACCTTC. Protein product: CASKGTGQSYGYTF.

The chain joins TRBV18 to TRBJ1-2, with 12 bases aligning to TRBD1. With 4 bases clipped from V and 8 bases from J, the junction kept 14 bases outside the gene matches. Germline-derived CDR1 and CDR2 are KGHSH and LQKENI. This CDR3 has 17 residues. The DNA of the CDR3 is TGTGCCAGCTCACTCCAACAGGGACAGGGGGCCTCATTCGGCTACACCTTC. This gives the protein CASSLQQGQGASFGYTF.

The gene calls are TRBV5-1 and TRBJ1-1, with D hard to call. This CDR3 is 13 amino acids long. CDR1 is SGHRS, CDR2 YFSETQ, per germline. Trimming removed 1 base at V and 8 bases at J, with 12 bases between. Here the CDR3 reads CASSLQEGGEAFF. The DNA for the CDR3 is TGCGCCAGCAGCTTGCAGGAGGGAGGCGAAGCTTTCTTT.

The rearrangement uses TRBV7-9 and TRBJ1-4; D may be TRBD1 (5 bases). This CDR3 spans 14 amino acids. V lost 3 bases and J lost 3, with 8 bases in between. Germline loops: CDR1 SEHNR, CDR2 FQNEAQ (reference sequence). The CDR3 loop reads CASSLGQANEKLFF. The CDR3 nucleotides are TGTGCCAGCAGCTTGGGGCAAGCTAATGAAAAACTGTTTTTT.

V is TRBV5-1 and J is TRBJ2-1; 9 bases agree with TRBD2. The CDR3 loop spans 17 amino acids. CDR1 is SGHRS, CDR2 YFSETQ, per germline. Trimming took 0 bases from V and 1 from J; bases not matched to a gene: 5. The CDR3 nucleotides read TGCGCCAGCAGCTTGGTTCCCAGCGGGGGGTCCTACAATGAGCAGTTCTTC. It translates to CASSLVPSGGSYNEQFF.

The V gene is TRBV7-2, the J gene TRBJ2-5, with 8 bases aligning to TRBD2. Germline V CDR1 and CDR2: SGHTA, FQGNSA. The J segment lost 5 bases and the V segment lost 9 bases, leaving 17 bases of the junction unmatched. The CDR3 length is 16 residues. The CDR3 DNA sequence: TGTGCCAGTCAAATGGATTTGGCGGGGGGCGGGGAGACCCAGTACTTC. It specifies CASQMDLAGGGETQYF.

This clone showed up just a few times. This chain uses TRBV14 with TRBJ2-7, with 7 bases matching TRBD2. There are 16 residues in the CDR3. J lost 3 bases, V lost 1 base, and 9 bases had no gene match. Germline V gene sequence: CDR1 SGHDN, CDR2 FVKESK. DNA for the CDR3: TGTGCCAGCAGCCAAGTCTCGGGGACTAAGGGCTACGAGCAGTACTTC. Its translation: CASSQVSGTKGYEQYF.

The sample holds one count of this clone. The chain links TRBV7-3 to TRBJ2-3, with 10 bases matching TRBD2. V lost 7 bases to trimming and J lost 3 bases; unmatched junction nucleotides: 16. Germline V lookup: CDR1 SGHTA, CDR2 FQGTGA. The length of the CDR3 is 18 residues. CDR3 in amino acids: CASTPKRGGFLETDTQYF. The DNA of the CDR3 is TGTGCCAGCACCCCGAAGCGGGGGGGATTTTTGGAGACAGATACGCAGTATTTT.

J is TRBJ1-2 and V is TRBV4-1; TRBD1 matches at 7 bases. Germline V gene data show CDR1 as MGHRA and CDR2 as YSYEKL. The CDR3 sequence is 12 residues long. After removal of 6 bases from V and 3 bases from J, the junction contained 1 base not matched to a gene. The DNA of the CDR3 is TGCGCCAGCAGTGGGACAGACTATGGCTACACCTTC. Amino acids: CASSGTDYGYTF.